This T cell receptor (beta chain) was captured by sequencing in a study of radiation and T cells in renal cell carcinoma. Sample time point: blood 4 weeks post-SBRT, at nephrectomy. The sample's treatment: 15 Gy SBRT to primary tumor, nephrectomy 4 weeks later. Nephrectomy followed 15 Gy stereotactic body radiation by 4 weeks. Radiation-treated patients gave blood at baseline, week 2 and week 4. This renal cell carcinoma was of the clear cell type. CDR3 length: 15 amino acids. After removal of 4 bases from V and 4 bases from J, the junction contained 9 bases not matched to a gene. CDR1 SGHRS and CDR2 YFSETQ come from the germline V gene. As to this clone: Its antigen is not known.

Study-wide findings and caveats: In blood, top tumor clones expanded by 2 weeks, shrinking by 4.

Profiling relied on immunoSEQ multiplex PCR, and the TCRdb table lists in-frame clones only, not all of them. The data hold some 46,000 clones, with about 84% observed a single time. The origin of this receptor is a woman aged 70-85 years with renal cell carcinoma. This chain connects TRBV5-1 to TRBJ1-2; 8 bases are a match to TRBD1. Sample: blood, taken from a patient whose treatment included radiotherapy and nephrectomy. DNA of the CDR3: TGCGCCAGCAGCCGACTAGGACAGGGACCCTATGGCTACACCTTC. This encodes CASSRLGQGPYGYTF.